This TCR beta chain was sequenced for a study of shared clonotypes between healthy human individuals (TCRdb year 2020). Broadly, across the study: Two women and a few men aged 18 to 49 years were included in the cohort. For each donor, CD4 naive and CD4 memory were each given three plates, CD8 naive was given two plates, and CD8 memory was given one plate. Each donor's leukapheresis produced roughly between roughly 0.94 and 9.5 billion PBMCs. The study deeply sequenced blood TCR repertoires of about 5 healthy adults to estimate repertoire size and the extent of clonotype sharing between individuals. To increase sequencing depth and limit assay-specific biases, TCR repertoire library preparation and sequencing were carried out by different laboratories using diverse techniques.

Results the study describes overall, beyond this receptor: Sampling was restricted to blood, and TCR repertoires in tissues likely differ from the TCR repertoires found in blood. Even with the large sequencing depth, rarefaction of the sorted-subset datasets indicated that sequencing was incomplete. Sharing across several donors was observed for around 5% of naive CD4, over 3% of naive CD8, about 2.3% of memory CD4, and 0.4% of memory CD8 clonotypes. Pairwise subsampling indicated that sequencing depth was expected to affect the degree of clonotype sharing among donors. Because the study included a small number of donors, the genetic and exposure-history diversity represented was limited. Higher generation probabilities were observed for clonotypes shared by all four sorted-subset donors than for non-shared clonotypes. Larger estimated clonotype richness was generally found for naive subsets than for memory subsets.

Sequences LNHDA (CDR1) and SQIVND (CDR2) are obtained from the germline V gene (reference sequence). The V end loses 7 bases and the J end loses 0 bases, and a stretch of 12 bases separates them. The CDR3 holds 14 amino acids from the cysteine to the phenylalanine. Only the CDR3 part of the read is kept: 42 bases, read in frame from the first base. Donors were healthy HIV-negative adults with no recently reported acute infections or vaccinations. All donors were Caucasian adults living in Nashville, Tennessee, USA. Magnetic negative selection was used to enrich CD4+ T cells, after which naive cells were positively selected on CD45RA and the negative fraction became the memory subset. Blood was collected by leukapheresis, and PBMCs were isolated by Ficoll-Histopaque density gradient centrifugation and then cryopreserved in liquid nitrogen vapor phase. Analytical flow cytometry was used to check the purity and quantity of every magnetically sorted T cell population. Genomic DNA was isolated from every sorted fraction and measured by UV absorbance on a Nanodrop 2000c.

Using the deep immunoSEQ assay, TCR CDR3 regions were amplified from genomic DNA by multiplex PCR. Genomic DNA extracted from each cell subset was distributed evenly over all wells of several immunoSEQ 96-well plates, and each plate served as one replicate. For sorted subsets, each replicate PCR was loaded with around 200 ng genomic DNA, equivalent to approximately 33,000 T cell genomes. Purified libraries were measured with a Qubit 3.0 fluorometer, size-checked on a Bioanalyzer 2100, and measured again with the KAPA Library Quantification kit. Every immunoSEQ 96-well plate was sequenced on a separate single-read 150-cycle Illumina NextSeq 550 flow cell. The authors processed their data as follows. Because only junctional sequences without quality scores were contained in the immunoSEQ output, filtering matching that applied to full-length reads could not be performed. To assign V/J genes and CDR3, sequences were annotated using PyIR, a Python wrapper for IgBLAST v1.9, with IMGT germline references. Any read was removed if the V/J assignment was weak (E-value above 1e-6), the CDR3 was missing, or the read contained stop codons, out-of-frame junctions, or ambiguous translated residues. V3J clonotypes were defined as sequences sharing the same inferred V gene, J gene, and CDR3 amino acid sequence. To compute the percentage overlap between repertoires, the number of shared unique clonotypes was divided by the size of the smaller repertoire. Richness of each repertoire was evaluated using RTK rarefaction, the Chao1 estimator, and Recon v2.1 estimates of unobserved clonotypes. OLGA was used to compute generation probabilities for all TCRbeta clonotypes that the gDNA method yielded from a few donors. Entries here come from immuneACCESS through TCRdb and include only in-frame sequences with V and J called. Some clones fail to appear in such tables; in the studies checked, an unresolved V gene covers under half of the shortfall, and the cause of the remainder is unknown. The D gene and trimming were derived from the DNA, and the V and J assignments and clone size from that table. Within this sample are about 2.4 million clones, with around nine tenths of them counted one time only. Jointly, the top ten make up 0.11% to 0.15% of the sample.

This clone showed up just once. Its recognized antigen is unknown. There are no base qualities to consult, and no much larger clone falls within one base. This clonotype was sampled from a man between 18 and 35 years old in good health. The sample was naive CD4+ T cells sorted from blood. Sample cell subset or site, as interpreted from the label and publication: CD45RA+ positively selected. The sequence links TRBV19 to TRBJ1-2, with the D gene not clear enough to name. This receptor carries the CDR3 CASMEGPANYGYTF. The nucleotides are TGTGCCAGTATGGAGGGCCCCGCTAACTATGGCTACACCTTC.